Listed here is a single T cell receptor beta chain. Its target is unknown. Unique molecular identifiers were present on cDNA, and template switching added a universal primer site. TCRdb re-derived calls from the 5' RACE reads in MiXCR, one entry per CDR3 protein. The repertoire holds hundreds of thousands of distinct CDR3 sequences, around 15% seen once, with around 8.3% in the top ten. CDR3 length equals 13 residues. V dropped 3 bases and J dropped 3; count of bases not matched to a gene: 2. Germline CDR1 reads LNHDA; CDR2 reads SQIVND (reference sequence). The sample belongs to a study of identical twins. Findings and caveats of the study: High-abundance cord blood beta clonotypes had fewer insertions; memory repertoires showed none. Models underpredicted monozygotic twin sharing of out-of-frame TCR alpha.

The source material was memory (CD45RO+) T cells sorted from blood. This chain connects TRBV19 to TRBJ2-7, with TRBD2 identical over 7 bases. The sequence was collected from a woman between 18 and 29 years old in good health. For the CDR3, the DNA is TGTGCCAGTAGTATGACGGGGGGCTACGAGCAGTACTTC. Its translation is CASSMTGGYEQYF.